This entry lists 28 T cell receptor beta chains sequenced from one sample in a study of blood T cell repertoires in COVID-19. The repertoire was sequenced with immunoSEQ multiplex PCR; TCRdb's copy has only in-frame clones and lacks some. The data hold 65,000 to 85,000 clones, with around 88% observed a single time. Sequenced sample: peripheral blood. Every receptor here comes from a man aged 80 or over with COVID-19, enrolled during active disease.

The CDR3: CASSEGAVPGELFF. The CDR3 DNA is TGTGCCAGCAGTGAGGGGGCCGTCCCCGGGGAGCTGTTTTTT. The chain links TRBV6-1 to TRBJ2-2, with D tentatively TRBD1 (6 bases). Germline CDR1 is MNHNS and CDR2 is SASEGT. The CDR3 runs to 14 residues. Trimming shortened V by 3 bases and J by 6 bases, and 11 bases separated the two germline ends.

The V and J genes are TRBV4-1 and TRBJ1-1, with D unresolved. CDR1 MGHRA and CDR2 YSYEKL come from the germline V gene. The ends were cut back, 4 bases at V and 0 bases at J, with 9 bases in the middle. This CDR3 contains 14 residues. The CDR3 nucleotides are TGCGCCAGCAGCCTCCGGACTGTGAACACTGAAGCTTTCTTT. Amino acid sequence: CASSLRTVNTEAFF.

V usage is TRBV5-8 and J usage is TRBJ2-5; TRBD1 aligns across 7 bases. Germline V gene lookup returns CDR1 SGHTS and CDR2 YDEGEE. V lost 5 bases and J lost 6; bases outside the gene matches: 4. The CDR3 runs 12 residues. The CDR3 bases are TGTGCCAGCAGTCGGGACAGTAAGACCCAGTACTTC. Translated: CASSRDSKTQYF.

The chain employs TRBV27 and TRBJ1-3; D remains unclear. The CDR3 is made up of 14 amino acids. V lost 6 bases to trimming and J lost 0 bases, with 9 bases between them. Germline V gene sequence: CDR1 MNHEY, CDR2 SMNVEV (reference sequence). The CDR3 DNA reads TGTGCCAGCAGGCGGTTTGGCTCTGGAAACACCATATATTTT. Protein sequence: CASRRFGSGNTIYF.

This clone has more than one count but fewer than ten. V usage is TRBV9 and J usage is TRBJ1-1; the D is unclear. Germline V gene sequence: CDR1 SGDLS, CDR2 YYNGEE. The CDR3 extends over 14 amino acids. Trimming stripped 0 bases from V and 9 bases from J, with 15 bases between. The chain's CDR3 is CASSVAGMAGKAFF. CDR3 coding DNA: TGTGCCAGCAGCGTAGCCGGGATGGCAGGTAAAGCTTTCTTT.

The chain carries TRBV5-1 and TRBJ2-5, with 9 positions matching TRBD2. V trimming: 8 bases; J trimming: 5 bases; junction bases outside the gene matches: 10. This CDR3 comprises 14 residues. CDR1 and CDR2 (germline): SGHRS, YFSETQ. As DNA, the CDR3 is TGCGCCAGTTCTAGCGGGGCCAGGGGGGAGACCCAGTACTTC. Protein: CASSSGARGETQYF. The full variable domain, with the rest looked up from reference TRBV5-1 and TRBJ2-5, is KAGVTQTPRYLIKTRGQQVTLSCSPISGHRSVSWYQQTPGQGLQFLFEYFSETQRNKGNFPGRFSGRQFSNSRSEMNVSTLELGDSALYLCASSSGARGETQYFGPGTRLLVL.

The chain joins TRBV4-1 to TRBJ1-2; possible D gene TRBD1, 5 bases. Germline-derived CDR1 and CDR2 are MGHRA and YSYEKL. V was shortened by 4 bases and J by 8 bases, with 17 bases between the two germline ends. The CDR3 covers 14 residues. CDR3 bases: TGCGCCAGCAGCCCCCTGACAGTCAGAAGGGGCTACACCTTC. This codes for CASSPLTVRRGYTF.

The rearrangement uses TRBV10-3 and TRBJ1-2; D ambiguous. Per germline, CDR1 ENHRY and CDR2 SYGVKD. Trimming stripped 2 bases from V and 5 bases from J, with 9 bases between. The CDR3 is 13 amino acids. The CDR3 DNA sequence: TGTGCCATCAGTGAGAACGGGGAGTATGGCTACACCTTC. Translation: CAISENGEYGYTF.

The V and J genes are TRBV6-2 or TRBV6-3 and TRBJ1-5, with D possibly TRBD1 on 6 matching bases. V shed 5 bases and J shed 5 bases, with 10 bases lying between them. Looked up from germline, CDR1 is MNHEY and CDR2 is SVGEGT. The CDR3 is 13 amino acids. Written as DNA, the CDR3 is TGTGCCAGCAGTGGACAGTCCTATCAGCCCCAGCATTTT. Translating gives CASSGQSYQPQHF.

The chain links TRBV23-1 to TRBJ1-4; TRBD1 matches at 7 bases. TRBV23-1 qualifies as an ORF whose function is uncertain. The CDR3 sequence is 16 residues long. Trimming cost V 2 bases and J 4 bases; bases outside gene matches: 7. The CDR3 DNA reads as TGCGCCAGCAGTCAACTGGGGACAGATATTAATGAAAAACTGTTTTTT. Residues: CASSQLGTDINEKLFF.

The rearrangement joins TRBV7-2 to TRBJ2-7; D call uncertain. CDR3 length: 11 amino acids. The germline V gene has CDR1 SGHTA and CDR2 FQGNSA. Between the trimmed V and J ends, which lost 5 bases and 2 bases, there was a span of 4 bases. Here the CDR3 reads CASSVTYEQYF. The CDR3 coding sequence is TGTGCCAGCAGCGTTACCTACGAGCAGTACTTC.

The rearrangement uses TRBV10-3 and TRBJ1-2; 8 bases agree with TRBD1. Trimming took 10 bases from V and 7 from J; bases not matched to a gene: 11. The CDR3 sequence is 13 residues long. The germline V gene has CDR1 ENHRY and CDR2 SYGVKD. In DNA, the CDR3 is TGTGCCACCCAGACAGGGGACTCCTCTGGCTACACCTTC. Translating it yields CATQTGDSSGYTF.

The J gene is TRBJ2-1, the V gene TRBV5-6; 7 bases fit TRBD1. This CDR3 comprises 12 residues. Germline V CDR1 and CDR2: SGHDT, YYEEEE. The V and J ends lost 5 bases and 9 bases, in that order; junction bases with no gene match: 5. In DNA form, the CDR3 reads TGTGCCAGCAGTAAGACAGGGCCTGAGCAGTTCTTC. Translating gives CASSKTGPEQFF.

This clone was observed a handful of times. The rearrangement links TRBV9 to TRBJ1-2; D unclear. The V end was cut by 3 bases, the J end by 5 bases, with 11 bases between. The CDR3 spans 13 residues. Germline values: CDR1 SGDLS, CDR2 YYNGEE. For the CDR3, the DNA is TGTGCCAGCAGCGGGACCCCGGGGTATGGCTACACCTTC. It encodes CASSGTPGYGYTF.

The chain uses TRBV4-1 and TRBJ1-1, with 7 bases fitting TRBD1. Germline lookup yields CDR1 MGHRA and CDR2 YSYEKL. V was clipped by 4 bases and J by 3 bases; unmatched bases: 8. The CDR3 has 15 residues. CDR3 nucleotide sequence: TGCGCCAGCAGCCTCAGAGGGACAGCGGACACTGAAGCTTTCTTT. Its protein is CASSLRGTADTEAFF.

The sample holds a few counts of this clone. The chain couples TRBV4-1 to TRBJ2-3, with 11 bases matching TRBD2. Germline CDR1 and CDR2: MGHRA and YSYEKL. V shed 2 bases and J 8 bases; nucleotides not matched to a gene: 9. The CDR3 sequence is 16 residues long. CDR3 in DNA: TGCGCCAGCAGCCAAAATGTAGCGGGGGGGCCGGGTACGCAGTATTTT. Its translation is CASSQNVAGGPGTQYF.

The V gene is TRBV6-6, the J gene TRBJ2-7; TRBD2 matches 9 bases. Trimming cost V 4 bases and J 3 bases; bases outside gene matches: 1. This CDR3 comprises 13 residues. Germline CDR1 reads MNHNY; CDR2 reads SVGAGI (reference sequence). The CDR3 DNA reads TGTGCCAGCAGTTCGACTAGCGGCTACGAGCAGTACTTC. Translation gives CASSSTSGYEQYF.

The J gene is TRBJ1-1, the V gene TRBV18; D not certain. The CDR3 runs to 15 residues. Trimming cost V 0 bases and J 1 base, with 9 bases left between them. Germline loops: CDR1 KGHSH, CDR2 LQKENI. The CDR3: CASSPPPGKNTEAFF. Here the CDR3 DNA reads TGTGCCAGCTCACCACCGCCGGGGAAGAACACTGAAGCTTTCTTT.

The chain has TRBV9 and TRBJ2-5; tentatively, D is TRBD1 (7 bases). Germline V CDR1 and CDR2: SGDLS, YYNGEE. V was pared by 0 bases and J by 2 bases, with 14 bases between. The CDR3 totals 16 residues. The CDR3 nucleotides read TGTGCCAGCAGCGTAGGAGGGGGGACAGCTCAAGAGACCCAGTACTTC. Its protein product is CASSVGGGTAQETQYF.

The chain is built from TRBV6-2 or TRBV6-3 and TRBJ1-2, with D unresolved. This CDR3 has 13 amino acids. V lost 2 bases, J lost 2 bases, and 6 bases lay in between. Germline assignment: CDR1 MNHEY and CDR2 SVGEGT. CDR3 region: CASSYAGNYGYTF. CDR3 nucleotide sequence: TGTGCCAGCAGTTACGCAGGCAACTATGGCTACACCTTC.

The chain carries TRBV19 and TRBJ2-2, with TRBD1 as a possible D gene (5 bases). The CDR3 length is 16 residues. Trimming removed 1 base at V and 4 bases at J, with 13 bases between. Germline V lookup: CDR1 LNHDA, CDR2 SQIVND (reference sequence). This CDR3 is CASSIGTPVSTGELFF. Written as DNA, the CDR3 is TGTGCCAGTAGTATAGGGACACCTGTGAGCACCGGGGAGCTGTTTTTT.

The chain carries TRBV5-4 and TRBJ1-2; 8 bases are shared with TRBD1. This CDR3 is 15 amino acids long. Germline V gene lookup returns CDR1 SGHNT and CDR2 YYREEE (reference sequence). Trimming at V came to 1 base and at J to 2 bases, leaving 4 bases not matched to a gene. CDR3 sequence reads: CASSLPGGINYGYTF. CDR3 coding DNA: TGTGCCAGCAGCTTGCCAGGGGGCATCAACTATGGCTACACCTTC.

The chain has TRBV5-1 and TRBJ2-1, with D possibly being TRBD2 (5 bases). The CDR3 runs 14 residues. Germline CDR1 is SGHRS and CDR2 is YFSETQ. The germline V and J ends were trimmed by 0 bases and 5 bases, with 9 bases remaining between them. The CDR3 DNA sequence: TGCGCCAGCAGCTTGGGAGGGTTGAACAATGAGCAGTTCTTC. This gives the protein CASSLGGLNNEQFF.

The chain has TRBV5-1 and TRBJ1-1; 7 bases are shared with TRBD1. V trimming: 3 bases; J trimming: 2 bases; junction bases outside the gene matches: 4. CDR1 and CDR2 (germline): SGHRS, YFSETQ. This CDR3 spans 14 amino acids. The CDR3 bases are TGCGCCAGCAGCTCCCGACAGGGTAACACTGAAGCTTTCTTT. This sequence encodes CASSSRQGNTEAFF.

The chain uses TRBV3-1 (or the pseudogene TRBV3-2) and TRBJ1-4, with a weak D call TRBD1 (6 bases). Germline values: CDR1 LGHDT, CDR2 YNNKEL (reference sequence). With 2 bases removed from V and 2 bases from J, the gap between germline ends came to 6 bases. CDR3 length equals 14 residues. CDR3 sequence (DNA): TGTGCCAGCAGCCAAAGGGGGACTAATGAAAAACTGTTTTTT. This encodes CASSQRGTNEKLFF.

This chain links TRBV5-1 with TRBJ2-1, with 8 bases lining up with TRBD2. The CDR3 is 17 residues long. The germline gives CDR1 SGHRS, CDR2 YFSETQ. Germline trimming cut 4 bases from V and 0 bases from J; bases unmatched to any gene: 9. The CDR3 bases are TGCGCCAGCAGCGGCGGTAGCGGGGCCTTCTCCTACAATGAGCAGTTCTTC. This sequence encodes CASSGGSGAFSYNEQFF.

The chain combines TRBV27 with TRBJ2-7, with D tentatively TRBD2 (5 bases). Germline values: CDR1 MNHEY, CDR2 SMNVEV (reference sequence). V dropped 6 bases and J dropped 6 bases, with 15 bases sitting between them. The CDR3 runs 13 residues. CDR3 in amino acids: CASSPRFRGEQYF. CDR3 in DNA: TGTGCCAGCAGCCCCCGGTTCCGGGGCGAGCAGTACTTC.

This clone was recorded only once. The gene calls are TRBV5-1 and TRBJ2-1, with 8 bases fitting TRBD1. The J segment lost 6 bases and the V segment lost 2 bases, leaving 10 bases of the junction unmatched. The CDR3 sequence is 16 residues long. The germline CDR1 and CDR2 sequences are SGHRS and YFSETQ. The CDR3 sequence: CASSFLPQGATNEQFF. The CDR3 bases are TGCGCCAGCAGCTTTCTCCCGCAGGGGGCAACCAATGAGCAGTTCTTC.